The 24 T cell receptor beta chains listed next were all sequenced from one sample in a study of siplizumab effects on memory and regulatory T cells. The table came from immunoSEQ multiplex PCR; TCRdb's copy has only in-frame clones and leaves some out. The data hold 75,000 to 100,000 clones, with about 95% observed a single time. The sequenced material came from non-Treg CD4+ T cells sorted from blood. The receptor source for this set is a human donor in good health.

This rearrangement joins TRBV4-1 to TRBJ2-2; D gene unclear. CDR1 and CDR2 (germline): MGHRA, YSYEKL. Trimming took 6 bases from V and 12 from J, leaving 17 bases between them. CDR3 size: 13 residues. DNA for the CDR3: TGCGCCAGCAGTCCAAAGGCCGGGCCCCAGCTGTTTTTT. This translates into CASSPKAGPQLFF.

This clone was found once. V and J are TRBV28 and TRBJ2-7, with 7 bases matching TRBD1. The CDR3 totals 14 residues. The trim removed 4 bases at V and 2 bases at J, leaving 5 bases unmatched. Germline lookup yields CDR1 MDHEN and CDR2 SYDVKM. CDR3 loop: CASSSPGTAYEQYF. The DNA for the CDR3 is TGTGCCAGCAGTTCGCCCGGGACAGCCTACGAGCAGTACTTC.

This sequence joins TRBV19 and TRBJ1-1, with 9 nucleotides matching TRBD1. The CDR3 sequence is 15 residues long. J lost 4 bases, V lost 3 bases, and 6 bases had no gene match. Germline CDR1 and CDR2: LNHDA and SQIVND (reference sequence). DNA of the CDR3: TGTGCCAGTAGTATCCCCGGACAGGGGCCCACTGAAGCTTTCTTT. Encoded protein: CASSIPGQGPTEAFF.

The chain links TRBV11-1 to TRBJ2-1; perhaps TRBD1 as D (5 bases). CDR3 size: 15 residues. Germline CDR1 and CDR2: SGHAT and FQDESV (reference sequence). Trimming left V 3 bases short and J 0 bases short, with 9 bases between. The DNA for the CDR3 is TGTGCCAGCAGCTTGGACACTAACTCCTACAATGAGCAGTTCTTC. Encoded protein: CASSLDTNSYNEQFF.

The rearrangement links TRBV28 to TRBJ2-7, with 10 bases lining up with TRBD2. The CDR3 has 14 amino acids. In germline, CDR1 is MDHEN, CDR2 SYDVKM. V shed 4 bases and J 2 bases; nucleotides not matched to a gene: 2. The CDR3 nucleotides read TGTGCCAGCAGTTCTAGCGGGAGTCCCTACGAGCAGTACTTC. Its protein product is CASSSSGSPYEQYF.

The J gene is TRBJ1-6, the V gene TRBV9, with D hard to call. CDR1 and CDR2 (germline): SGDLS, YYNGEE. The V end lost 0 bases, the J end lost 3 bases, and 7 bases lay between the germline ends. The CDR3 runs 15 residues. Here the CDR3 DNA reads TGTGCCAGCAGCGTAGGCAACGGCTATAATTCACCCCTCCACTTT. Translating it yields CASSVGNGYNSPLHF.

This chain connects TRBV27 to TRBJ1-1; D gene ambiguous. V was cut by 5 bases and J by 1 base, with 20 bases left in between. Germline V gene sequence: CDR1 MNHEY, CDR2 SMNVEV (reference sequence). This CDR3 is built from 17 residues. CDR3: CASSHQRTGRANTEAFF. CDR3 DNA: TGTGCCAGCAGTCACCAAAGAACCGGACGAGCGAACACTGAAGCTTTCTTT.

The chain is built from TRBV7-2 and TRBJ2-7; D uncertain. The CDR3 length is 12 residues. CDR1 SGHTA and CDR2 FQGNSA come from the germline V gene. Trimming took 2 bases from V and 3 from J, leaving 5 bases between them. The CDR3 loop reads CASSLPNYEQYF. The CDR3 nucleotides are TGTGCCAGCAGCTTACCAAACTACGAGCAGTACTTC.

The V call is TRBV2, the J call TRBJ2-1; no reliable D call. V was trimmed by 4 bases and J by 9 bases, leaving 7 bases between them. CDR3 length: 11 residues. Germline CDR1 reads SNHLY; CDR2 reads FYNNEI. This CDR3 reads CASSVAAEQFF. Here the CDR3 DNA reads TGTGCCAGCAGTGTGGCGGCTGAGCAGTTCTTC.

This clone was seen once. This chain uses TRBV19 with TRBJ2-3; 10 positions agree with TRBD2. CDR3 length equals 16 residues. The ends lost 7 bases at V and 4 bases at J; junction bases unmatched: 11. Germline V gives CDR1 LNHDA, CDR2 SQIVND (reference sequence). The CDR3 DNA reads as TGTGCCAGTAACAAGCGGGAGGGCGGTTTTTCAGATACGCAGTATTTT. It specifies CASNKREGGFSDTQYF.

This chain links TRBV2 with TRBJ2-1; TRBD2 might be the D (6 bases). The CDR3 loop spans 14 amino acids. Germline V lookup: CDR1 SNHLY, CDR2 FYNNEI. Between the trimmed V and J ends, which lost 6 bases and 6 bases, there was a span of 15 bases. The CDR3 is CASRSLATFNEQFF. CDR3 DNA sequence: TGTGCCAGCAGGTCCCTAGCGACCTTCAATGAGCAGTTCTTC. Drawing the rest from reference TRBV2 and TRBJ2-1, the complete variable domain is EPEVTQTPSHQVTQMGQEVILRCVPISNHLYFYWYRQILGQKVEFLVSFYNNEISEKSEIFDDQFSVERPDGSNFTLKIRSTKLEDSAMYFCASRSLATFNEQFFGPGTRLTVL.

The gene calls are TRBV11-1 and TRBJ2-5, with 7 bases identical to TRBD2. CDR3 length: 14 residues. Looked up from germline, CDR1 is SGHAT and CDR2 is FQDESV (reference sequence). V lost 5 bases, J lost 1 base, and 4 bases stayed unmatched. The CDR3 sequence: CASSPWTSQETQYF. CDR3 in DNA: TGTGCCAGCAGCCCCTGGACTAGCCAAGAGACCCAGTACTTC. Full variable domain (rest looked up from reference TRBV11-1 and TRBJ2-5): EAEVAQSPRYKITEKSQAVAFWCDPISGHATLYWYRQILGQGPELLVQFQDESVVDDSQLPKDRFSAERLKGVDSTLKIQPAELGDSAMYLCASSPWTSQETQYFGPGTRLLVL.

The genes are TRBV28 and TRBJ1-2; perhaps TRBD1 as D (5 bases). The length of the CDR3 is 13 residues. The V gene's germline CDR1 is MDHEN and CDR2 SYDVKM. V lost 7 bases, J lost 4 bases, and 13 bases lay in between. The CDR3 DNA follows: TGTGCCAGCATTACTGGGGGATCCTATGGCTACACCTTC. It specifies CASITGGSYGYTF.

V gene TRBV11-2 combines with J gene TRBJ1-2; D gene ambiguous. Germline CDR1 is SGHAT and CDR2 is FQNNGV. V was cut by 4 bases and J by 8 bases, with 14 bases left in between. There are 13 residues in the CDR3. This CDR3 is CASSSRPGWGYTF. The CDR3 coding sequence is TGTGCCAGCAGCTCTCGACCGGGTTGGGGCTACACCTTC.

The chain joins TRBV2 to TRBJ1-1; TRBD1 agrees at 8 bases. The trim removed 6 bases at V and 3 bases at J, leaving 9 bases unmatched. Germline lookup yields CDR1 SNHLY and CDR2 FYNNEI. The CDR3 is 15 residues long. The CDR3 DNA follows: TGTGCCAGCAGACAGAACCAGGGGGCATACACTGAAGCTTTCTTT. Its protein product is CASRQNQGAYTEAFF.

The chain recombines TRBV11-3 with TRBJ2-2, with 12 bases identical to TRBD2. The CDR3 loop spans 17 amino acids. Germline-derived CDR1 and CDR2 are SGHNT and YENEEA. The trim removed 4 bases at V and 5 bases at J, leaving 8 bases unmatched. The CDR3 sequence is CASSSRTSGTGTGELFF. The CDR3 region has the DNA TGTGCCAGCAGCTCCCGGACTAGCGGGACTGGGACCGGGGAGCTGTTTTTT.

The CDR3 loop reads CASSEAIGGRDTQYF. CDR3 bases: TGTGCCAGCAGTGAAGCGATTGGGGGACGGGATACGCAGTATTTT. The chain uses TRBV6-1 and TRBJ2-3; D assignment may be TRBD1 or TRBD2 (5 bases each). Germline V gives CDR1 MNHNS, CDR2 SASEGT. Trimming removed 0 bases at V and 6 bases at J, with 13 bases between. The CDR3 contains 15 residues.

This chain joins TRBV28 and TRBJ1-1; TRBD1 aligns across 7 bases. Germline V gene sequence: CDR1 MDHEN, CDR2 SYDVKM. This CDR3 has 14 residues. After removal of 3 bases from V and 5 bases from J, the junction contained 6 bases not matched to a gene. This chain's CDR3 is CASSLKGAITEAFF. The CDR3 nucleotides read TGTGCCAGCAGTTTGAAGGGGGCGATAACTGAAGCTTTCTTT.

The V and J genes are TRBV25-1 and TRBJ2-7; 7 bases align to TRBD1. Trimming took 8 bases from V and 3 from J; bases not matched to a gene: 13. The CDR3 consists of 15 residues. Germline loops: CDR1 MGHDK, CDR2 SYGVNS. CDR3 amino acids: CASCPSGTAFYEQYF. The CDR3 DNA is TGTGCCAGCTGTCCGTCGGGGACAGCCTTCTACGAGCAGTACTTC.

The J gene is TRBJ1-3, the V gene TRBV6-5, with a possible D match to TRBD1 (6 bases). CDR1 MNHEY and CDR2 SVGAGI come from the germline V gene. There are 12 residues in the CDR3. The V and J ends lost 7 bases and 2 bases respectively, with 6 bases between them. CDR3 sequence (DNA): TGTGCCAGCACAGGGGCTGGAAACACCATATATTTT. It specifies CASTGAGNTIYF.

The rearrangement uses TRBV19 and TRBJ2-2; 9 bases line up with TRBD1. The CDR3 loop spans 16 amino acids. Germline loops: CDR1 LNHDA, CDR2 SQIVND (reference sequence). V was clipped by 6 bases and J by 6 bases; unmatched bases: 11. The CDR3 sequence: CASSPLAGQGPGELFF. CDR3 DNA sequence: TGTGCCAGTAGCCCCCTGGCGGGACAGGGACCCGGGGAGCTGTTTTTT.

The chain recombines TRBV28 with TRBJ2-3; D is possibly TRBD1 or TRBD2 (5 bases each). Germline CDR1 and CDR2: MDHEN and SYDVKM. V was trimmed by 6 bases and J by 8 bases, leaving 15 bases between them. The CDR3 covers 13 residues. The DNA of the CDR3 is TGTGCCAGCAGGACCGGGGCCGTGAGTACGCAGTATTTT. It specifies CASRTGAVSTQYF.

The V call is TRBV28, the J call TRBJ2-7; TRBD2 aligns across 12 bases. Germline V gene sequence: CDR1 MDHEN, CDR2 SYDVKM. CDR3 size: 18 residues. The V segment lost 6 bases and the J segment 4 bases; nucleotides outside the gene matches: 16. The CDR3 protein is CASRTTRLAGEVLYEQYF. Written as DNA, the CDR3 is TGTGCCAGCAGAACCACCAGACTAGCGGGAGAAGTTTTGTACGAGCAGTACTTC.

V gene TRBV6-5 combines with J gene TRBJ2-7, with D perhaps TRBD1 (5 bases). CDR1 is MNHEY and CDR2 is SVGAGI in the germline V gene. The ends were cut back, 4 bases at V and 3 bases at J, with 16 bases in the middle. This CDR3 is built from 15 residues. CDR3 protein: CASSFKGQPYYEQYF. The DNA of the CDR3 is TGTGCCAGCAGTTTTAAGGGGCAGCCGTACTACGAGCAGTACTTC.